This T cell receptor (beta chain) was documented in a study of blood T cell repertoires in COVID-19. Whole-study context: The origin of the acute and convalescent COVID-19 samples was the United States, Italy and Spain. PBMCs, B-cell-depleted T cells, or T cells were the source of the cDNA or gDNA that made up the material.

Individuals drawn from 24 US areas were about 18 to 100 years old. Recovered participants had two consecutive negative NP/OP PCR tests, healthcare professional clearance, or symptom resolution. Some clones are missing from TCRdb's copy, which holds only in-frame ones; the method was immunoSEQ multiplex PCR. The sample lists 330,000 or so clones, 92% occurring once. The CDR3 loop spans 16 amino acids. CDR1 is SGHAT and CDR2 is FQNNGV in the germline V gene. The V end lost 3 bases, the J end lost 3 bases, and 15 bases lay between the germline ends. The sequence derives from a woman aged 25 to 39 who had recovered from COVID-19. The sample comprised PBMCs or T cells enriched from blood (not recorded which). V usage is TRBV11-2 and J usage is TRBJ1-3, with D tentatively TRBD1 (6 bases). The CDR3 sequence: CASSFASAGVGNTIYF. The CDR3, as DNA: TGTGCCAGCAGCTTCGCCTCGGCAGGGGTTGGAAACACCATATATTTT.